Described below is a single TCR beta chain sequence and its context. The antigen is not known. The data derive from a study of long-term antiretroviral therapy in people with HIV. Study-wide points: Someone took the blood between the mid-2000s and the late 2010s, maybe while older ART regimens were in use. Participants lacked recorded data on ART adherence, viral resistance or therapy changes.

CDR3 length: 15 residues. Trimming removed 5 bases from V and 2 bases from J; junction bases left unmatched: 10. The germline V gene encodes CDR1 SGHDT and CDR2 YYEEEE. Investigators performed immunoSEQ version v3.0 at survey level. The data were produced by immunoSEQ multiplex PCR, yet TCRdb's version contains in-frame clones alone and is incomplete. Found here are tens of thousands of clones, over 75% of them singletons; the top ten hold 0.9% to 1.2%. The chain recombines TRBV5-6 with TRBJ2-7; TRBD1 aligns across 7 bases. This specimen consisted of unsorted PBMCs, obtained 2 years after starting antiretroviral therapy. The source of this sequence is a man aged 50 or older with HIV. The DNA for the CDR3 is TGTGCCAGCAGTCATCCCGACAGGGAAGCCTACGAGCAGTACTTC. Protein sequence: CASSHPDREAYEQYF.